The next 17 T cell receptor beta chains were all read from a single sample in a study of blood T cells in healthy people across ages. PCR was performed a second time for 7 to 11 cycles using a sample-barcoded 5' primer and a J-beta primer mix. A single record per CDR3 protein comes from TCRdb applying MiXCR to the 5' RACE reads. The data show roughly 650,000 distinct CDR3 sequences, with about a third seen just once and 15% held by the top ten. The sequencing sample was made of blood. Receptors originate from an elderly woman in good health.

As regards this clonotype: A much larger clone lies a single base off, so this may be a read error. The V gene is TRBV28, the J gene TRBJ2-7; TRBD1 might be the D (6 bases). Trimming took 4 bases from V and 3 from J, leaving 13 bases between them. The CDR3 extends over 14 amino acids. Germline V lookup: CDR1 MDHEN, CDR2 SYDVKM. CDR3 sequence reads: CASSSTGLVYEQYF. The CDR3 DNA sequence: TGTGCCAGCAGTTCAACAGGGCTTGTCTACGAGCAGTACTTC.

The gene calls are TRBV11-1 and TRBJ2-5, with 15 nucleotides matching TRBD2. CDR3 length equals 14 residues. CDR1 and CDR2 (germline): SGHAT, FQDESV (reference sequence). The V gene end was trimmed by 5 bases and the J gene end by 11 bases; junction bases not matched to a gene: 6. The CDR3 region has the DNA TGTGCCAGCAGCATAGGGACTAGCGGGGGGAAGCAGTACTTC. It encodes CASSIGTSGGKQYF.

This clonotype was recorded at least ten times. CDR3 loop: CASSPDRGRDGYTF. The CDR3 bases are TGTGCCAGCAGCCCGGACAGGGGGCGTGATGGCTACACCTTC. This sequence joins TRBV7-6 and TRBJ1-2, with 11 bases fitting TRBD1. The V gene's germline CDR1 is SGHVS and CDR2 FNYEAQ. This CDR3 comprises 14 residues. Trimming took 5 bases from V and 6 from J; bases not matched to a gene: 5.

The J gene is TRBJ1-2, the V gene TRBV6-1, with D hard to call. The germline V gene has CDR1 MNHNS and CDR2 SASEGT. Trimming took 0 bases from V and 3 from J, leaving 14 bases between them. The CDR3 runs 16 residues. CDR3 residues: CASSEALTDLDYGYTF. CDR3 in DNA: TGTGCCAGCAGTGAAGCGCTCACGGACTTGGACTATGGCTACACCTTC.

Comment on this clonotype: Its ends do not fully match the called genes, so a read error is possible. The chain carries TRBV7-9 and TRBJ2-5; D remains ambiguous. The CDR3 runs 13 residues. In germline, CDR1 is SEHNR, CDR2 FQNEAQ (reference sequence). CDR3 DNA sequence: TGTGCCAGCAGCTTAGAGAGGTTGCGGCCCGCGGACTTC. This gives the protein CASSLERLRPADF.

The chain uses TRBV12-3 or TRBV12-4 and TRBJ1-2, with 7 bases matching TRBD1. The CDR3 loop spans 13 amino acids. Trimming at V came to 10 bases and at J to 6 bases, leaving 11 bases not matched to a gene. The CDR3 spells CAISLTGIHGYTF. The CDR3 nucleotides are TGTGCCATCAGCTTGACAGGGATCCATGGCTACACCTTC.

The chain uses TRBV7-6 and TRBJ2-7; maybe TRBD2 (6 bases). This CDR3 is built from 16 residues. Germline-derived CDR1 and CDR2 are SGHVS and FNYEAQ. V was trimmed by 0 bases and J by 2 bases, leaving 14 bases between them. The CDR3, as DNA: TGTGCCAGCAGCTTAGCGTACGGCGGGGCAACCTACGAGCAGTACTTC. This sequence encodes CASSLAYGGATYEQYF.

This clonotype was counted many times. This chain connects TRBV6-4 to TRBJ2-2, with 12 bases identical to TRBD1. Trimming cost V 6 bases and J 5 bases; bases outside gene matches: 1. This CDR3 contains 14 residues. Germline V CDR1 and CDR2: MRHNA, SNTAGT. CDR3 coding DNA: TGTGCCAGCAGGGGACAGGGGGCAACCGGGGAGCTGTTTTTT. This encodes CASRGQGATGELFF.

This clonotype was seen ten or more times. The gene calls are TRBV9 and TRBJ2-1, with D tentatively TRBD1 or TRBD2 (6 bases each). CDR1 and CDR2 (germline): SGDLS, YYNGEE. The length of the CDR3 is 14 residues. V lost 7 bases and J lost 2, with 13 bases in between. The CDR3 region is CASGAGGTYNEQFF. CDR3 DNA: TGTGCCAGCGGGGCCGGGGGCACCTACAATGAGCAGTTCTTC. Full variable domain (outside the CDR3, taken from reference TRBV9 and TRBJ2-1): DSGVTQTPKHLITATGQRVTLRCSPRSGDLSVYWYQQSLDQGLQFLIQYYNGEERAKGNILERFSAQQFPDLHSELNLSSLELGDSALYFCASGAGGTYNEQFFGPGTRLTVL.

Comment on this clonotype: This may arise from a read error, as a much more abundant clone is one base away. The rearrangement joins TRBV6-1 to TRBJ2-5; 8 bases align to TRBD2. CDR1 is MNHNS and CDR2 is SASEGT in the germline V gene. This CDR3 contains 18 residues. The CDR3 sequence: CASTPGLAGGGSQEAQYF. CDR3 DNA: TGTGCCAGCACGCCCGGACTAGCCGGAGGAGGGTCCCAAGAGGCCCAGTACTTC.

This clonotype was seen a handful of times. V and J are TRBV6-5 and TRBJ1-6, with a weak D call TRBD1 (6 bases). Trimming removed 2 bases from V and 18 bases from J, with 17 bases in between. Germline values: CDR1 MNHEY, CDR2 SVGAGI. This CDR3 is 13 amino acids long. DNA for the CDR3: TGTGCCAGCAGTTACGATTCTGCGGGGGCCCCCCACTTT. It yields the protein CASSYDSAGAPHF.

This clonotype was counted a few times. The J gene is TRBJ1-1, the V gene TRBV29-1; D gene uncertain. Trimming left V 4 bases short and J 0 bases short, with 12 bases between. The CDR3 has 14 amino acids. Germline assignment: CDR1 SQVTM and CDR2 ANQGSEA. CDR3 coding DNA: TGCAGCGTTGCCAAGAGGTTGGTGAACACTGAAGCTTTCTTT. This codes for CSVAKRLVNTEAFF.

The chain uses TRBV12-3 or TRBV12-4 and TRBJ1-6, with D uncertain. Trimming left V 5 bases short and J 0 bases short, with 23 bases between. This CDR3 region has 20 residues. Written as DNA, the CDR3 is TGTGCCAGCAGTATACCTCGGGAAAAATTTCTCAACTCCTATAATTCACCCCTCCACTTT. This translates into CASSIPREKFLNSYNSPLHF.

This clonotype was seen a few times. The rearrangement joins TRBV20-1 to TRBJ1-4; the D gene is possibly TRBD1 (5 bases). Germline CDR1 is DFQATT and CDR2 is SNEGSKA (reference sequence). The CDR3 length is 14 residues. V lost 5 bases and J lost 6, with 16 bases in between. The DNA of the CDR3 is TGCAGTGCTTATACTGATGCGGGGGATGAAAAACTGTTTTTT. As protein: CSAYTDAGDEKLFF.

About this clonotype: A much more abundant neighbour one base away suggests this may be a read error. This chain links TRBV9 with TRBJ2-1; D is possibly TRBD2 (5 bases). Looked up from germline, CDR1 is SGDLS and CDR2 is YYNGEE. Trimming removed 1 base at V and 4 bases at J, with 12 bases between. The CDR3 is 15 residues long. The CDR3 spells CASSVSWRRYNEQFF. The CDR3 nucleotides read TGTGCCAGCAGCGTATCCTGGCGGAGGTACAATGAGCAGTTCTTC.

This clonotype came up a few times. The V gene is TRBV5-1, the J gene TRBJ1-1, with no clear D. The CDR3 is 15 residues long. Trimming stripped 5 bases from V and 3 bases from J, with 17 bases between. The germline V gene encodes CDR1 SGHRS and CDR2 YFSETQ. DNA of the CDR3: TGCGCCAGCAGTCGTTCCAATAGTCGGGACACTGAAGCTTTCTTT. Protein product: CASSRSNSRDTEAFF.

A word on this clonotype: Possible read error: a much larger clone is one base away. This chain joins TRBV20-1 and TRBJ2-3; D possibly corresponds to TRBD1 (5 bases). The germline V gene has CDR1 DFQATT and CDR2 SNEGSKA (reference sequence). The CDR3 covers 13 residues. CDR3 protein: CSAYRQSTDAQYF. The CDR3, as DNA: TGCAGTGCTTACCGACAGTCTACAGATGCGCAGTATTTT.